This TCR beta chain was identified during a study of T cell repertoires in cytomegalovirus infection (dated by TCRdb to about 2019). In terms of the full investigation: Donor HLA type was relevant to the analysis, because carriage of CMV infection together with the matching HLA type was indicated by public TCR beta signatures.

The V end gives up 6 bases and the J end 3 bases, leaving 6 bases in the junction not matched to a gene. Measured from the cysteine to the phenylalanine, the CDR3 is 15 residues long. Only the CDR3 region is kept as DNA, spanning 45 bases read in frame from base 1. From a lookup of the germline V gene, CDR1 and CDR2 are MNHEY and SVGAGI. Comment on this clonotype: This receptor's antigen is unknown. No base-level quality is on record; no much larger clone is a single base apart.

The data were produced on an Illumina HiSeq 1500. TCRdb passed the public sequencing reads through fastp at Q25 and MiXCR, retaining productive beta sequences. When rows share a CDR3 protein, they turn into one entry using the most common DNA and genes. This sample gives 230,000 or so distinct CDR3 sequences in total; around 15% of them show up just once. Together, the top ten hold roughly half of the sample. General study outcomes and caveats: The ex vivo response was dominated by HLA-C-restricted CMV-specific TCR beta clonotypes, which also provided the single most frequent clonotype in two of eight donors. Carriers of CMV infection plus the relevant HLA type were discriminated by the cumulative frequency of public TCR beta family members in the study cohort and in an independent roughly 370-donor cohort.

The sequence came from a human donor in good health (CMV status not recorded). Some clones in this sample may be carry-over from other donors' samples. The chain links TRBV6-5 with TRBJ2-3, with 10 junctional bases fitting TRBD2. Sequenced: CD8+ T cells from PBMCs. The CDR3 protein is CASSPAGGGTDTQYF. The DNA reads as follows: TGTGCCAGCAGCCCAGCGGGGGGGGGGACAGATACGCAGTATTTT.